The source of this T cell receptor (beta chain) is a study of OX40 agonist ivuxolimab in advanced cancers. Overall study context: Three patients showed partial responses: one hepatocellular carcinoma and two cutaneous melanoma cases. Study results and limitations: The work left the antigen specificity of expanded peripheral T cells undetermined. At 0.1 to 3.0 mg/kg and by week 6, CD4+ and CD8+ T cells in the blood had expanded clonally.

The repertoire was sequenced with immunoSEQ multiplex PCR; TCRdb's copy has only in-frame clones and lacks some. The table records tens of thousands of clones, about 90% of them present only once. Remarks on this clone: Its antigen is not known.

Trimming cost V 4 bases and J 6 bases, with 26 bases left between them. Germline-derived CDR1 and CDR2 are SGDLS and YYNGEE. The CDR3 is 18 amino acids. The V gene is TRBV9, the J gene TRBJ2-1; maybe TRBD1 (6 bases). This clonotype originated in an adult with an advanced solid tumor such as melanoma, head and neck, liver or kidney cancer. The sequences come from CD4+ or CD8+ T cells sorted from blood, collected in a trial of the OX40 agonist ivuxolimab. The CDR3 nucleotides are TGTGCCAGCAGCCCCAATTCCGGGACAAATCCCAAACGCAATGAGCAGTTCTTC. Translated: CASSPNSGTNPKRNEQFF. The variable domain in full, with the rest retrieved from reference TRBV9 and TRBJ2-1, is DSGVTQTPKHLITATGQRVTLRCSPRSGDLSVYWYQQSLDQGLQFLIQYYNGEERAKGNILERFSAQQFPDLHSELNLSSLELGDSALYFCASSPNSGTNPKRNEQFFGPGTRLTVL.